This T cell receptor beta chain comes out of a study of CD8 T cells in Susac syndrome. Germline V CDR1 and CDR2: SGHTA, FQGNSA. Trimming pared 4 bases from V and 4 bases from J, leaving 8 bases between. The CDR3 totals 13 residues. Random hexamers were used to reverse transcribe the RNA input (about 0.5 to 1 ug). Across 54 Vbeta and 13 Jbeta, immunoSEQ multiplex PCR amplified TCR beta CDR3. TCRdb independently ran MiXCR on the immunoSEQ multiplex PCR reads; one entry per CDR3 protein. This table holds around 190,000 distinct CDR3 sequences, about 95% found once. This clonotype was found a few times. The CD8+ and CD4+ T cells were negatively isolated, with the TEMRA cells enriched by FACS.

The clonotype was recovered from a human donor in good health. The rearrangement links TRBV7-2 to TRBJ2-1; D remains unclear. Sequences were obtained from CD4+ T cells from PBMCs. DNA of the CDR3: TGTGCCAGCAGCTATGGGCGGTACAATGAGCAGTTCTTC. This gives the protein CASSYGRYNEQFF.